Presented here are 30 T cell receptor beta chains from one specimen sequenced in a study of radiotherapy plus CTLA-4 blockade in lung cancer. Clones were read by immunoSEQ multiplex PCR, and TCRdb kept only the in-frame ones, dropping some. The top ten clones hold under 25% of a sample with about 80,000 clones, over 70% of them seen once. The input for sequencing was peripheral blood, taken from a patient treated with radiotherapy plus ipilimumab. These receptors were obtained from a human donor with non-small cell lung cancer whose response to radiotherapy plus ipilimumab could not be evaluated. Some clones in this sample may be carry-over from other donors' samples.

By share of the sample, this clone is medium-sized. V usage is TRBV28 and J usage is TRBJ2-3; unclear D gene. Germline CDR1 MDHEN, CDR2 SYDVKM. With 6 bases removed from V and 4 bases from J, the gap between germline ends came to 17 bases. This CDR3 is built from 15 residues. CDR3 region: CASSPMAAIADTQYF. The CDR3 region has the DNA TGTGCCAGCAGCCCGATGGCGGCGATTGCAGATACGCAGTATTTT.

The chain links TRBV7-2 to TRBJ1-2; 8 nucleotides match TRBD1. Trimming took 2 bases from V and 1 from J; bases not matched to a gene: 9. The CDR3 runs 17 residues. Germline V gene sequence: CDR1 SGHTA, CDR2 FQGNSA. CDR3 DNA sequence: TGTGCCAGCAGCTTAACCCAGACAGGGGTCCTTAACTATGGCTACACCTTC. This sequence encodes CASSLTQTGVLNYGYTF.

This clone has just a few counts. The rearrangement links TRBV7-9 to TRBJ1-5; 10 bases align to TRBD1. V gave up 4 bases and J gave up 4 bases; unmatched junction bases: 4. From germline, CDR1 is SEHNR and CDR2 FQNEAQ (reference sequence). CDR3 length: 15 amino acids. The CDR3 DNA follows: TGTGCCAGCAGCTCGGGACAGGGGTGGAATCAGCCCCAGCATTTT. It is translated as CASSSGQGWNQPQHF.

This chain connects TRBV27 to TRBJ1-4, with 7 nucleotides matching TRBD1. Trimming cost V 5 bases and J 7 bases; bases outside gene matches: 7. Germline V gene sequence: CDR1 MNHEY, CDR2 SMNVEV (reference sequence). This CDR3 comprises 14 residues. As DNA, the CDR3 is TGTGCCAGCAGTCCTAGGGGGCGAGGTGAAAAACTGTTTTTT. It is translated as CASSPRGRGEKLFF.

The chain uses TRBV5-1 and TRBJ2-1; TRBD2 matches at 15 bases. With 4 bases clipped from V and 8 bases from J, the junction kept 13 bases outside the gene matches. Looked up from germline, CDR1 is SGHRS and CDR2 is YFSETQ. The CDR3 extends over 18 amino acids. The CDR3 spells CASSLSRTSGGDQDEQFF. CDR3 sequence (DNA): TGCGCCAGCAGCCTCTCCAGGACTAGCGGGGGGGATCAGGATGAGCAGTTCTTC. The full variable domain, with the rest looked up from reference TRBV5-1 and TRBJ2-1, is KAGVTQTPRYLIKTRGQQVTLSCSPISGHRSVSWYQQTPGQGLQFLFEYFSETQRNKGNFPGRFSGRQFSNSRSEMNVSTLELGDSALYLCASSLSRTSGGDQDEQFFGPGTRLTVL.

This chain connects TRBV27 to TRBJ2-7, with 8 bases matching TRBD1. CDR1 is MNHEY and CDR2 is SMNVEV in the germline V gene (reference sequence). CDR3 length: 15 amino acids. After removal of 5 bases from V and 0 bases from J, the junction contained 6 bases not matched to a gene. The CDR3 nucleotides are TGTGCCAGCAGTCCGGCCGGACAGGGCTCCTACGAGCAGTACTTC. As protein: CASSPAGQGSYEQYF.

This clone has just one count. This rearrangement joins TRBV15 to TRBJ2-5; D is unresolved. CDR3 length: 12 amino acids. The germline V and J ends were trimmed by 4 bases and 1 base, with 4 bases remaining between them. In germline, CDR1 is LNHNV, CDR2 YYDKDF (reference sequence). This chain's CDR3 is CATSTPQETQYF. The CDR3 DNA reads TGTGCCACCAGCACTCCCCAAGAGACCCAGTACTTC.

The V and J genes are TRBV27 and TRBJ1-1; 8 bases align to TRBD1. Trimming took 6 bases from V and 4 from J; bases not matched to a gene: 10. The length of the CDR3 is 15 residues. Looked up from germline, CDR1 is MNHEY and CDR2 is SMNVEV (reference sequence). The CDR3 bases are TGTGCCAGCAGCTCCTGGGCAGGGGGCATCACTGAAGCTTTCTTT. It translates to CASSSWAGGITEAFF.

The V call is TRBV9, the J call TRBJ2-3; 13 nucleotides match TRBD2. With 3 bases clipped from V and 1 base from J, the junction kept 11 bases outside the gene matches. This CDR3 spans 19 amino acids. Looked up from germline, CDR1 is SGDLS and CDR2 is YYNGEE. CDR3 region: CASSASPGLAGPRTDTQYF. For the CDR3, the DNA is TGTGCCAGCAGCGCCAGTCCGGGACTAGCGGGGCCCCGCACAGATACGCAGTATTTT.

The rearrangement links TRBV9 to TRBJ2-1; tentative D call: TRBD1 (6 bases). This CDR3 has 14 residues. Germline assignment: CDR1 SGDLS and CDR2 YYNGEE. V was cut by 1 base and J by 7 bases, with 12 bases left in between. The CDR3 protein is CASSVLDSPNEQFF. The CDR3, as DNA: TGTGCCAGCAGCGTACTGGACAGCCCAAATGAGCAGTTCTTC.

The chain has TRBV7-2 and TRBJ2-5; 11 nucleotides agree with TRBD2. There are 16 residues in the CDR3. Germline V lookup: CDR1 SGHTA, CDR2 FQGNSA. The junction had 9 bases not matched to a gene; V was cut back by 3 bases and J by 6 bases. The CDR3 nucleotides are TGTGCCAGCAGCTTCGTAATAGCGGGGGGGCCGAAGACCCAGTACTTC. Translated, it gives CASSFVIAGGPKTQYF.

V usage is TRBV19 and J usage is TRBJ2-5, with TRBD1 identical over 7 bases. The germline gives CDR1 LNHDA, CDR2 SQIVND (reference sequence). There are 14 residues in the CDR3. V gave up 5 bases and J gave up 1 base; unmatched junction bases: 4. CDR3 sequence reads: CASSPRQGQETQYF. The CDR3 DNA is TGTGCCAGTAGTCCCCGACAGGGCCAAGAGACCCAGTACTTC.

The rearrangement links TRBV7-9 to TRBJ2-7, with D perhaps matching TRBD1 (6 bases). The CDR3 runs 13 residues. V lost 3 bases and J 3 bases, leaving 9 bases between the germline ends. Germline lookup yields CDR1 SEHNR and CDR2 FQNEAQ (reference sequence). This CDR3 reads CASSLGHFYEQYF. The CDR3 bases are TGTGCCAGCAGCTTGGGACATTTCTACGAGCAGTACTTC.

The CDR3 is CASSSRGESGETQYF. The CDR3 DNA is TGTGCCAGCAGCTCTCGGGGAGAGTCCGGGGAGACCCAGTACTTC. The V and J genes are TRBV7-9 and TRBJ2-5; possibly TRBD2 for D (5 bases). Germline lookup yields CDR1 SEHNR and CDR2 FQNEAQ (reference sequence). The V and J ends lost 4 bases and 5 bases respectively, with 17 bases between them. This CDR3 is 15 amino acids long.

The chain combines TRBV9 with TRBJ2-7, with a possible D match to TRBD1 (5 bases). The CDR3 sequence is 15 residues long. Trimming stripped 2 bases from V and 0 bases from J, with 12 bases between. Germline V gene lookup returns CDR1 SGDLS and CDR2 YYNGEE. CDR3 sequence reads: CASSVETTASYEQYF. CDR3 bases: TGTGCCAGCAGCGTCGAGACGACAGCCTCCTACGAGCAGTACTTC.

The V gene is TRBV4-3, the J gene TRBJ2-3; 9 positions match TRBD2. The CDR3 extends over 16 amino acids. Germline CDR1 LGHNA, CDR2 YSLEER. V was pared by 1 base and J by 6 bases, with 8 bases of the junction left unmatched. The CDR3 reads CASSQGGRRGGDTQYF. CDR3 nucleotides: TGCGCCAGCAGCCAAGGGGGTCGGCGGGGGGGGGATACGCAGTATTTT.

This chain links TRBV25-1 with TRBJ1-3, with 9 bases aligning to TRBD1. With 4 bases clipped from V and 4 bases from J, the junction kept 8 bases outside the gene matches. Germline V gene data show CDR1 as MGHDK and CDR2 as SYGVNS. There are 16 residues in the CDR3. The CDR3 DNA reads as TGTGCCAGCAGTGGGCGGACAGGGGTGAGGGGAAACACCATATATTTT. It specifies CASSGRTGVRGNTIYF.

The gene calls are TRBV5-1 and TRBJ2-3; the D is unclear. Trimming cost V 0 bases and J 1 base, with 3 bases left between them. The germline gives CDR1 SGHRS, CDR2 YFSETQ. The CDR3 contains 13 residues. CDR3 amino acids: CASSLVGTDTQYF. In DNA form, the CDR3 reads TGCGCCAGCAGCTTGGTAGGCACAGATACGCAGTATTTT.

V gene TRBV15 combines with J gene TRBJ1-2; 9 nucleotides align to TRBD1. Germline CDR1 LNHNV, CDR2 YYDKDF (reference sequence). The CDR3 has 18 amino acids. After removal of 5 bases from V and 1 base from J, the junction contained 14 bases not matched to a gene. CDR3 in amino acids: CATSLPGTGIGVNYGYTF. The CDR3 bases are TGTGCCACCAGCCTTCCCGGGACAGGGATCGGGGTTAACTATGGCTACACCTTC.

The gene calls are TRBV30 and TRBJ1-2; D is perhaps TRBD1 (6 bases). The CDR3 runs 15 residues. Trimming pared 0 bases from V and 6 bases from J, leaving 17 bases between. CDR1 and CDR2 (germline): GTSNPN, SVGIG (reference sequence). In nucleotides, the CDR3 is TGTGCCTGGAGTGTACGACAGGTTTCGATGAATGGCTACACCTTC. It is translated as CAWSVRQVSMNGYTF.

The chain recombines TRBV7-9 with TRBJ2-2; perhaps TRBD1 as D (8 bases). The V gene's germline CDR1 is SEHNR and CDR2 FQNEAQ (reference sequence). Between the trimmed V and J ends, which lost 5 bases and 0 bases, there was a span of 13 bases. The CDR3 runs 16 residues. The chain's CDR3 is CASSTAGQANTGELFF. DNA for the CDR3: TGTGCCAGCAGCACAGCGGGACAGGCGAACACCGGGGAGCTGTTTTTT. The full variable domain, its missing parts supplied by reference TRBV7-9 and TRBJ2-2, is DTGVSQNPRHKITKRGQNVTFRCDPISEHNRLYWYRQTLGQGPEFLTYFQNEAQLEKSRLLSDRFSAERPKGSFSTLEIQRTEQGDSAMYLCASSTAGQANTGELFFGEGSRLTVL.

This rearrangement joins TRBV11-2 to TRBJ1-4; tentative D call: TRBD1 (5 bases). V shed 1 base and J shed 0 bases, with 12 bases lying between them. Per the germline V gene, CDR1 is SGHAT and CDR2 is FQNNGV. The CDR3 spans 17 residues. CDR3 region: CASSLVRGYSTNEKLFF. CDR3 DNA: TGTGCCAGCAGCTTAGTACGGGGGTACTCAACTAATGAAAAACTGTTTTTT.

The chain recombines TRBV5-4 with TRBJ2-2; 10 nucleotides agree with TRBD1. The CDR3 spans 17 residues. In germline, CDR1 is SGHNT, CDR2 YYREEE (reference sequence). V gave up 0 bases and J gave up 7 bases; unmatched junction bases: 9. CDR3 DNA sequence: TGTGCCAGCAGCTTGGTTGGACAGGGGGGAAGGGACGGGGAGCTGTTTTTT. Translating it yields CASSLVGQGGRDGELFF.

The rearrangement joins TRBV5-1 to TRBJ2-3, with 10 nucleotides matching TRBD2. The CDR3 sequence is 15 residues long. Germline lookup yields CDR1 SGHRS and CDR2 YFSETQ. After removal of 1 base from V and 5 bases from J, the junction contained 4 bases not matched to a gene. The CDR3 loop is CASSLLAGEGDTQYF. Here the CDR3 DNA reads TGCGCCAGCAGCTTGCTAGCGGGGGAGGGAGATACGCAGTATTTT.

The chain combines TRBV10-3 with TRBJ2-7; TRBD1 might be the D (6 bases). Germline CDR1 and CDR2: ENHRY and SYGVKD. The CDR3 contains 15 residues. V lost 7 bases, J lost 5 bases, and 21 bases lay in between. The CDR3 loop is CAITEGRGIENEQYF. The DNA of the CDR3 is TGTGCCATCACCGAAGGCAGGGGAATAGAAAACGAGCAGTACTTC.

The chain employs TRBV7-2 and TRBJ2-5; D possibly corresponds to TRBD2 (5 bases). The CDR3 sequence is 17 residues long. The V and J ends lost 4 bases and 7 bases respectively, with 25 bases between them. Germline V gene sequence: CDR1 SGHTA, CDR2 FQGNSA. The CDR3 DNA reads TGTGCCAGCAGCTCTATTACAGCGGTGGGTGGGTATGGGACCCAGTACTTC. It codes for CASSSITAVGGYGTQYF.

V gene TRBV19 combines with J gene TRBJ1-2; tentative D call: TRBD1 (5 bases). The germline V and J ends were trimmed by 3 bases and 7 bases, with 18 bases remaining between them. This CDR3 comprises 15 residues. Germline assignment: CDR1 LNHDA and CDR2 SQIVND (reference sequence). The CDR3 bases are TGTGCCAGTAGTATGAACATGGGGCCAACCACTGGCTACACCTTC. This encodes CASSMNMGPTTGYTF.

This chain connects TRBV9 to TRBJ1-2, with D hard to call. This CDR3 region has 13 residues. Germline CDR1 and CDR2: SGDLS and YYNGEE. Trimming stripped 6 bases from V and 3 bases from J, with 12 bases between. The CDR3 DNA is TGTGCCAGCACCCCACCGGTTGACTATGGCTACACCTTC. Translating gives CASTPPVDYGYTF.

The chain carries TRBV19 and TRBJ2-1; 8 bases line up with TRBD2. Germline-derived CDR1 and CDR2 are LNHDA and SQIVND (reference sequence). The V and J ends lost 1 base and 5 bases, in that order; junction bases with no gene match: 4. The CDR3 loop spans 15 amino acids. CDR3 DNA sequence: TGTGCCAGTAGTATAGGGGCGGGGGGAAACAATGAGCAGTTCTTC. It yields the protein CASSIGAGGNNEQFF.

The chain uses TRBV7-9 and TRBJ1-2; possibly TRBD1 for D (5 bases). Germline values: CDR1 SEHNR, CDR2 FQNEAQ (reference sequence). The V and J ends lost 1 base and 1 base respectively, with 7 bases between them. CDR3 length: 14 residues. The CDR3 reads CASSLDRSNYGYTF. In nucleotides, the CDR3 is TGTGCCAGCAGCTTAGACAGGAGTAACTATGGCTACACCTTC.